A selection of T cell receptor beta chains follows, all from one sample in a study of blood T cell repertoires in COVID-19. Sequencing used immunoSEQ multiplex PCR; TCRdb keeps in-frame clones, though not all of them. This sample yields more than 200,000 clones, of which 87% are seen a single time; around 6% belongs to the top ten. Sequencing used PBMCs or T cells enriched from blood (not recorded which). The receptors originated from a woman in her 30s with acute COVID-19. CDR3s include the opening cysteine and the closing phenylalanine or tryptophan. Fields, in order: CDR3 DNA, CDR3 protein, clone size, D gene, J gene, V gene. A D gene is named only where the DNA matches it firmly. Rows give clone size only sometimes, using once, few, many, or a class for an expanded clone.

CDR3nt: TGTGCCAGCAGTGGCAACAGGGATGAAAAACTGTTTTTT
CDR3aa: CASSGNRDEKLFF
abundance: -
d_gene: -
j_gene: TRBJ1-4
v_gene: TRBV2

CDR3nt: TGTGCCAGCAGTTACGGGACAGGGGTAAATTCACCCCTCCACTTT
CDR3aa: CASSYGTGVNSPLHF
abundance: few
d_gene: TRBD1
j_gene: TRBJ1-6
v_gene: TRBV27

CDR3nt: TGTGCCAGCAGCTTAGGTCGCGGGGCGGGGAACACTGAAGCTTTCTTT
CDR3aa: CASSLGRGAGNTEAFF
abundance: -
d_gene: -
j_gene: TRBJ1-1
v_gene: TRBV11-2

CDR3nt: TGCGCCAGCAGCCACATTAGGGGGACTAGCGGGACCCGATCCTACGAGCAGTACTTC
CDR3aa: CASSHIRGTSGTRSYEQYF
abundance: -
d_gene: TRBD2
j_gene: TRBJ2-7
v_gene: TRBV4-1

CDR3nt: TGTGCCAGTAGTAATAGCGGCGCACCACCTGGAAACACCATATATTTT
CDR3aa: CASSNSGAPPGNTIYF
abundance: -
d_gene: -
j_gene: TRBJ1-3
v_gene: TRBV19

CDR3nt: TGTGCCAGCGACACAGGGATGGGGGGCTACACCTTC
CDR3aa: CASDTGMGGYTF
abundance: -
d_gene: -
j_gene: TRBJ1-2
v_gene: TRBV28

CDR3nt: TGTGCCAGCAGCGGGGGCTATGGCTACACCTTC
CDR3aa: CASSGGYGYTF
abundance: -
d_gene: -
j_gene: TRBJ1-2
v_gene: TRBV12-3/TRBV12-4

CDR3nt: TGTGCCAGCTCACCACTCCCTTTTCCTAGCTCTGGGGCCAACGTCCTGACTTTC
CDR3aa: CASSPLPFPSSGANVLTF
abundance: once
d_gene: -
j_gene: TRBJ2-6
v_gene: TRBV18

CDR3nt: TGTGCCAGCAGCCAAGATCTCGCGACACCGAAAGCTTTCTTT
CDR3aa: CASSQDLATPKAFF
abundance: -
d_gene: -
j_gene: TRBJ1-1
v_gene: TRBV3-1/TRBV3-2

CDR3nt: TGTGCCAGCAGCCCCGTTGGAGGGCAAGAGACCCAGTACTTC
CDR3aa: CASSPVGGQETQYF
abundance: -
d_gene: -
j_gene: TRBJ2-5
v_gene: TRBV7-9